This is a list of T cell receptor beta chains from one sample in a study of graft-versus-host responses after intestinal transplantation. Sequencing was performed with immunoSEQ multiplex PCR; in TCRdb, only in-frame clones are kept and a portion is missing. The data show more than 9,000 clones, 90% to 95% seen once. The material sequenced was PBMCs, taken around 74 days after transplant. These receptors were collected from a human patient who received an intestinal transplant, so some T cells may come from the graft donor. Both conserved end residues are part of each CDR3. Fields, in order: D gene, J gene, clone size, V gene, CDR3 protein, CDR3 DNA. A D gene is named only where the DNA matches it firmly. Clone sizes are given selectively: once, few, many, or a class where the clone is expanded.

D: NA; J: TRBJ1-5; size: once; V: TRBV1; CDR3: CTSAATGGGQPQHF; DNA: TGCACCAGCGCCGCCACGGGGGGGGGTCAGCCCCAGCATTTT
D: NA; J: TRBJ1-1; size: NA; V: TRBV27; CDR3: CASSYGGDTEAFF; DNA: TGTGCCAGCAGTTACGGGGGGGACACTGAAGCTTTCTTT
D: NA; J: TRBJ2-1; size: NA; V: TRBV27; CDR3: CASSLIGQAPNEQFF; DNA: TGTGCCAGCAGTTTAATAGGGCAGGCCCCCAATGAGCAGTTCTTC
D: TRBD2; J: TRBJ2-7; size: NA; V: TRBV19; CDR3: CASSITAGPGYEQYF; DNA: TGTGCCAGTAGTATAACAGCGGGACCTGGGTACGAGCAGTACTTC
D: TRBD1; J: TRBJ1-1; size: NA; V: TRBV2; CDR3: CASSPHTDRASTEAFF; DNA: TGTGCCAGCAGTCCCCATACAGACAGGGCAAGCACTGAAGCTTTCTTT
D: NA; J: TRBJ2-7; size: NA; V: TRBV6-5; CDR3: CASSNSYEQYF; DNA: TGTGCCAGCAGCAACTCCTACGAGCAGTACTTC
D: TRBD2; J: TRBJ2-3; size: NA; V: TRBV14; CDR3: CASSQEGWTSGGCTDTQYF; DNA: TGTGCCAGCAGCCAAGAAGGATGGACTAGCGGGGGGTGCACAGATACGCAGTATTTT
D: NA; J: TRBJ2-7; size: NA; V: TRBV28; CDR3: CASKHYEQYF; DNA: TGTGCCAGCAAACACTACGAGCAGTACTTC
D: NA; J: TRBJ2-2; size: NA; V: TRBV6-5; CDR3: CASTPVAGELFF; DNA: TGTGCCAGCACCCCCGTTGCCGGGGAGCTGTTTTTT
D: NA; J: TRBJ2-2; size: NA; V: TRBV10-3; CDR3: CASLLGRNTGELFF; DNA: TGTGCCTCCCTCCTAGGCAGGAACACCGGGGAGCTGTTTTTT
D: NA; J: TRBJ2-5; size: NA; V: TRBV9; CDR3: CASSVGGLGETQYF; DNA: TGTGCCAGCAGCGTAGGGGGACTTGGGGAGACCCAGTACTTC
D: NA; J: TRBJ1-1; size: NA; V: TRBV28; CDR3: CASSGVFTVNTEAFF; DNA: TGTGCCAGCAGTGGCGTTTTTACAGTGAACACTGAAGCTTTCTTT
D: NA; J: TRBJ2-3; size: NA; V: TRBV27; CDR3: CASSPPGAGTDTQYF; DNA: TGTGCCAGCAGTCCCCCTGGCGCGGGCACAGATACGCAGTATTTT
D: NA; J: TRBJ2-7; size: NA; V: TRBV11-2; CDR3: CASSFGQPISYEQYF; DNA: TGTGCCAGCAGCTTTGGACAGCCAATTTCCTACGAGCAGTACTTC
D: TRBD2; J: TRBJ2-1; size: few; V: TRBV12-5; CDR3: CASALGQGRASGRVSSYNEQFF; DNA: TGTGCTAGTGCCCTGGGACAGGGGCGGGCTAGCGGGAGGGTAAGCTCCTACAATGAGCAGTTCTTC
D: NA; J: TRBJ2-2; size: NA; V: TRBV19; CDR3: CASNGGLNTGELFF; DNA: TGTGCCAGTAATGGCGGACTTAACACCGGGGAGCTGTTTTTT
D: NA; J: TRBJ1-2; size: NA; V: TRBV5-4; CDR3: CASTPNLPGKTYGYTF; DNA: TGTGCCAGCACGCCAAACCTACCAGGAAAGACCTATGGCTACACCTTC
D: TRBD2; J: TRBJ2-7; size: NA; V: TRBV4-2; CDR3: CASSPTSGAYEQYF; DNA: TGTGCCAGCAGCCCCACCAGCGGGGCCTACGAGCAGTACTTC
D: TRBD1; J: TRBJ2-7; size: NA; V: TRBV7-2; CDR3: CASSGGQGGPQYF; DNA: TGTGCCAGCAGCGGGGGACAGGGAGGACCTCAGTACTTC
D: TRBD1; J: TRBJ1-5; size: few; V: TRBV19; CDR3: CASRRDRDSNQPQHF; DNA: TGTGCCAGTAGACGGGACAGGGATAGCAATCAGCCCCAGCATTTT
D: NA; J: TRBJ2-1; size: NA; V: TRBV15; CDR3: CATSRDLTGDEQFF; DNA: TGTGCCACCAGCAGAGATTTAACGGGGGATGAGCAGTTCTTC
D: NA; J: TRBJ1-4; size: NA; V: TRBV6-5; CDR3: CASSSETEQNEKLFF; DNA: TGTGCCAGCAGTTCTGAGACAGAGCAGAATGAAAAACTGTTTTTT
D: TRBD1; J: TRBJ1-1; size: NA; V: TRBV5-6; CDR3: CASNRGRNTEAFF; DNA: TGTGCCAGCAACAGGGGAAGGAACACTGAAGCTTTCTTT
D: TRBD1; J: TRBJ2-7; size: NA; V: TRBV7-9; CDR3: CASSLLLATGGSYEQYF; DNA: TGTGCCAGCAGCTTATTGTTGGCGACAGGGGGCTCCTACGAGCAGTACTTC
D: NA; J: TRBJ1-1; size: NA; V: TRBV6-6; CDR3: CASSQRTSTNTEAFF; DNA: TGTGCCAGCAGTCAAAGGACATCTACGAACACTGAAGCTTTCTTT